There are a few counts of the clone carrying this T cell receptor (beta chain). Its antigen is not known. The data stem from a study of T cell repertoires in cytomegalovirus infection. Study information: Well-studied HLA-B-restricted CMV epitopes were used in the study alongside recently identified HLA-C-restricted ones. It was the public TCR beta signatures that indicated both CMV infection and matching HLA type.

Study outcomes and limitations: CMV-specific TCR beta clonotypes restricted by HLA-C were the ones dominating the ex vivo response.

The J segment lost 8 bases and the V segment lost 6 bases, leaving 13 bases of the junction unmatched. The CDR3 extends over 15 amino acids. The V gene's germline CDR1 is MNHEY and CDR2 SMNVEV (reference sequence). TCRdb reprocessed the reads with MiXCR, giving one entry per CDR3 protein. This table has 150,000 to 200,000 distinct CDR3 sequences, less than 25% appearing once. This sequence was found in a human donor in good health (CMV status not recorded). Some clones in this sample may be carry-over from other donors' samples. The chain recombines TRBV27 with TRBJ1-2; 9 bases line up with TRBD1. Sequencing used CD8+ T cells from cultured PBMCs, obtained from culture after CMV antigen stimulation. The CDR3 region is CASSPMGDRGAGYTF. The DNA of the CDR3 is TGTGCCAGCAGCCCGATGGGCGACAGGGGGGCGGGCTACACCTTC.